This T cell receptor beta chain was profiled in a study of blood T cells in healthy people across ages. Next came a second PCR, run for roughly 7 to 12 cycles, which used a sample-barcoded 5' primer along with a J-beta primer mix. TCRdb reprocessed the 5' RACE reads via MiXCR and lists one record per CDR3 protein. The table includes some 1.5 million distinct CDR3 sequences, over 25% detected once. This clonotype was counted only a few times. The CDR3 is made up of 15 amino acids. CDR1 is SGDLS and CDR2 is YYNGEE in the germline V gene. The V end lost 2 bases, the J end lost 1 base, and 12 bases lay between the germline ends.

The TCR sequence derives from a woman aged 25 to 39 in good health. Sequencing was carried out using blood. V usage is TRBV9 and J usage is TRBJ2-5, with D tentatively TRBD2 (5 bases). The CDR3 DNA follows: TGTGCCAGCAGCGTTGGGAGCGGAACCCAAGAGACCCAGTACTTC. Protein product: CASSVGSGTQETQYF.